Sequencing of this T cell receptor (beta chain) was carried out in a study of cytotoxic CD8 clonotypes in ibrutinib-treated CLL. Whole-study context: Recorded responses included about 25 partial and 2 complete; following median approximately 68 months, 14 stayed remitted and 12 progressed. Mean productive templates were about 260,000; mean productive rearrangements were about 90,000.

CDR1 SGHDT and CDR2 YYEEEE come from the germline V gene. The CDR3 spans 14 residues. The V end was cut by 4 bases, the J end by 1 base, with 12 bases between. Study results and caveats: Few clonotypes were public, and these shrank or held steady under treatment.

The intended depth for sequencing was 1 in 200,000 to 1 in 1 million T cells. Produced via immunoSEQ multiplex PCR; TCRdb's table is partial and in-frame only. The sample gives approximately 100,000 clones, 58% of which show up once; 35% to 40% is in the top ten. For this clone: Its antigen is unknown.

V and J are TRBV5-6 and TRBJ2-7; D remains unclear. Here the sequenced sample was PBMCs, taken after 24 months of ibrutinib treatment. The sequence derives from a human donor with chronic lymphocytic leukemia. The CDR3 loop is CASSQVGTSYEQYF. The CDR3 DNA sequence: TGTGCCAGCAGCCAAGTTGGCACTTCCTACGAGCAGTACTTC.